These 16 T cell receptor beta chains originate from one sample sequenced in a study of blood T cell repertoires in COVID-19. Method: immunoSEQ multiplex PCR; TCRdb's copy keeps in-frame clones and lacks some. The table includes around 100,000 clones, roughly four fifths detected once. Sequencing was carried out using peripheral blood. The receptors shown here come from a man in his sixties with acute or convalescent COVID-19.

The V gene is TRBV27, the J gene TRBJ1-5, with D unresolved. CDR3 size: 15 residues. Germline CDR1 reads MNHEY; CDR2 reads SMNVEV (reference sequence). Deletions cut 5 bases from V and 5 bases from J, with 16 bases between. CDR3 DNA sequence: TGTGCCAGCAGTCCCACTTACGACGGGTATCAGCCCCAGCATTTT. As protein: CASSPTYDGYQPQHF.

The chain combines TRBV20-1 with TRBJ1-1; tentative D call: TRBD1 (6 bases). V was trimmed by 3 bases and J by 3 bases, leaving 17 bases between them. This CDR3 is 15 amino acids long. CDR1 is DFQATT and CDR2 is SNEGSKA in the germline V gene (reference sequence). The CDR3 DNA follows: TGCAGTGCTAGTGATCCCGGGGGGGCGTACACTGAAGCTTTCTTT. Protein: CSASDPGGAYTEAFF.

The V and J genes are TRBV19 and TRBJ2-2, with 10 bases fitting TRBD1. V lost 8 bases, J lost 7 bases, and 7 bases stayed unmatched. From germline, CDR1 is LNHDA and CDR2 SQIVND (reference sequence). This CDR3 has 14 amino acids. This chain's CDR3 is CASVTGGAGGELFF. The CDR3 bases are TGTGCCAGTGTGACAGGGGGCGCGGGCGGGGAGCTGTTTTTT.

The chain combines TRBV19 with TRBJ2-1; 10 nucleotides line up with TRBD2. This CDR3 region has 18 residues. V trimming: 3 bases; J trimming: 5 bases; junction bases outside the gene matches: 13. CDR1 and CDR2 from the germline V gene are LNHDA and SQIVND (reference sequence). The chain's CDR3 is CASSIMWTSGLINNEQFF. DNA of the CDR3: TGTGCCAGTAGTATTATGTGGACTAGCGGTCTAATTAACAATGAGCAGTTCTTC. The variable domain in full, with the rest retrieved from reference TRBV19 and TRBJ2-1, is DGGITQSPKYLFRKEGQNVTLSCEQNLNHDAMYWYRQDPGQGLRLIYYSQIVNDFQKGDIAEGYSVSREKKESFPLTVTSAQKNPTAFYLCASSIMWTSGLINNEQFFGPGTRLTVL.

This clone was found a few times. This chain links TRBV5-4 with TRBJ1-1; unclear D gene. The V end lost 3 bases, the J end lost 1 base, and 16 bases lay between the germline ends. This CDR3 spans 16 amino acids. Looked up from germline, CDR1 is SGHNT and CDR2 is YYREEE (reference sequence). CDR3 protein: CASSSRASSGNTEAFF. The CDR3 coding sequence is TGTGCCAGCAGCTCTCGGGCCTCTAGCGGGAACACTGAAGCTTTCTTT. Together with reference TRBV5-4 and TRBJ1-1, the CDR3 gives the full variable domain: ETGVTQSPTHLIKTRGQQVTLRCSSQSGHNTVSWYQQALGQGPQFIFQYYREEENGRGNFPPRFSGLQFPNYSSELNVNALELDDSALYLCASSSRASSGNTEAFFGQGTRLTVV.

J is TRBJ2-3 and V is TRBV5-4, with D perhaps matching TRBD1 (5 bases). This CDR3 contains 15 residues. V was clipped by 1 base and J by 4 bases, with 13 bases between them. In germline, CDR1 is SGHNT, CDR2 YYREEE (reference sequence). Here the CDR3 DNA reads TGTGCCAGCAGCTTGTATTCAGGGCTCGCAGATACGCAGTATTTT. Protein product: CASSLYSGLADTQYF.

This chain joins TRBV27 and TRBJ2-5, with TRBD1 matching 8 bases. The CDR3 length is 17 residues. Germline trimming cut 3 bases from V and 1 base from J; bases unmatched to any gene: 10. Looked up from germline, CDR1 is MNHEY and CDR2 is SMNVEV (reference sequence). The CDR3 loop reads CASSFRPPGTGQETQYF. CDR3 DNA: TGTGCCAGCAGTTTCAGGCCCCCGGGGACAGGCCAAGAGACCCAGTACTTC.

The chain combines TRBV7-2 with TRBJ2-1, with TRBD2 identical over 11 bases. After removal of 1 base from V and 7 bases from J, the junction contained 0 bases not matched to a gene. The germline V gene has CDR1 SGHTA and CDR2 FQGNSA. The CDR3 covers 14 residues. The CDR3 DNA follows: TGTGCCAGCAGCTTAGGACTAGCGGGAAATGAGCAGTTCTTC. Translation: CASSLGLAGNEQFF.

The rearrangement uses TRBV29-1 and TRBJ2-1; TRBD2 matches 15 bases. The CDR3 loop spans 17 amino acids. V lost 6 bases, J lost 0 bases, and 6 bases stayed unmatched. The germline CDR1 and CDR2 sequences are SQVTM and ANQGSEA. The CDR3 protein is CSVGTSGGSYSYNEQFF. CDR3 nucleotides: TGCAGCGTGGGGACTAGCGGGGGGAGCTACTCCTACAATGAGCAGTTCTTC.

CDR3 DNA sequence: TGTGCCAGCAGCTTAACGAGACTTGCAACTAATGAAAAACTGTTTTTT. This encodes CASSLTRLATNEKLFF. J is TRBJ1-4 and V is TRBV7-8; no clear D gene. The V end lost 2 bases, the J end lost 0 bases, and 10 bases lay between the germline ends. Germline V gene data show CDR1 as SGHVS and CDR2 as FQNEAQ. This CDR3 is built from 16 residues.

The chain couples TRBV4-1 to TRBJ2-7, with TRBD1 as a possible D gene (6 bases). Germline CDR1 reads MGHRA; CDR2 reads YSYEKL. V lost 1 base, J lost 3 bases, and 16 bases lay in between. The CDR3 covers 16 residues. The chain's CDR3 is CASSQVTAGERYEQYF. The CDR3 DNA reads TGCGCCAGCAGCCAAGTAACTGCAGGGGAACGCTACGAGCAGTACTTC.

The V gene is TRBV19, the J gene TRBJ1-4; D perhaps matches TRBD1 (6 bases). The CDR3 consists of 15 residues. V dropped 4 bases and J dropped 0 bases, with 9 bases sitting between them. The germline V gene encodes CDR1 LNHDA and CDR2 SQIVND (reference sequence). CDR3 sequence (DNA): TGTGCCAGTAGTAGGGGGACACCAACTAATGAAAAACTGTTTTTT. Its protein is CASSRGTPTNEKLFF.

This clone was seen more than once but under ten times. The CDR3 region has the DNA TGTGCCAGCAGCTTTTCCGGGACAGCCTCCGTTGGCTACACCTTC. Amino acids: CASSFSGTASVGYTF. The V gene is TRBV7-8, the J gene TRBJ1-2; 7 nucleotides line up with TRBD1. Germline V gives CDR1 SGHVS, CDR2 FQNEAQ. There are 15 residues in the CDR3. The V and J ends lost 3 bases and 7 bases, in that order; junction bases with no gene match: 11. Looking up the rest from reference TRBV7-8 and TRBJ1-2 gives the full variable domain: GAGVSQSPRYKVAKRGQDVALRCDPISGHVSLFWYQQALGQGPEFLTYFQNEAQLDKSGLPSDRFFAERPEGSVSTLKIQRTQQEDSAVYLCASSFSGTASVGYTFGSGTRLTVV.

The chain carries TRBV2 and TRBJ2-7; D remains unclear. CDR3 size: 10 residues. V was cut by 6 bases and J by 7 bases, with 7 bases left in between. CDR1 is SNHLY and CDR2 is FYNNEI in the germline V gene. The CDR3 reads CASSGVEQYF. DNA of the CDR3: TGTGCCAGCAGCGGAGTAGAGCAGTACTTC.

This chain uses TRBV25-1 with TRBJ2-3; tentative D call: TRBD1 (6 bases). CDR1 is MGHDK and CDR2 is SYGVNS in the germline V gene. The CDR3 extends over 17 amino acids. The ends were cut back, 6 bases at V and 6 bases at J, with 25 bases in the middle. CDR3 sequence reads: CASRKIYGTRRDDTQYF. For the CDR3, the DNA is TGTGCCAGCAGGAAGATATACGGGACAAGACGAGATGATACGCAGTATTTT.

The chain combines TRBV7-9 with TRBJ1-5; D not resolved. Trimming removed 1 base from V and 9 bases from J, with 7 bases in between. This CDR3 has 12 residues. Germline loops: CDR1 SEHNR, CDR2 FQNEAQ (reference sequence). CDR3 loop: CASSLVGGPQHF. Written as DNA, the CDR3 is TGTGCCAGCAGCTTAGTTGGAGGGCCCCAGCATTTT.